This is a list of T cell receptor beta chains from one sample in a study of CXCR3-negative and CXCR3-positive naive CD8 T cells. TCRdb re-called the 5' RACE reads; one entry per CDR3 protein, DNA not given. This listing includes over 55,000 distinct CDR3 sequences. The specimen sequenced was memory CD8+ T cells from blood. These receptors were obtained from a human donor in good health. Some clones in this sample may be carry-over from other donors' samples. CDR3s include the opening cysteine and the closing phenylalanine or tryptophan.

CDR3 length,J gene,V gene,CDR3 protein
16,TRBJ1-1,TRBV29-1,CSVAHAHGARGTEAFF
14,TRBJ2-7,TRBV4-3,CASSQITGAYEQYF
13,TRBJ1-1,TRBV27,CASGQGGVVEAFF
17,TRBJ2-7,TRBV25-1,CASSEFFRETGADEQYF
12,TRBJ2-2,TRBV7-9,CASKTGTGELFF
13,TRBJ2-1,TRBV29-1,CSVEEASHNEQFF
15,TRBJ1-2,TRBV6-5,CASSYRRNRRDGYTF
14,TRBJ2-7,TRBV15,CATSRADRIHEQYF
18,TRBJ2-1,TRBV7-9,CASSLKISAREGVHEQFF
16,TRBJ2-7,TRBV6-5,CASSYSRTSGAYEQYF
12,TRBJ1-1,TRBV29-1,CSVETVNTEAFF
15,TRBJ2-7,TRBV4-3,CASSQGPGTPYEQYF
15,TRBJ2-1,TRBV5-1,CATYTGTGSYNEQFF
14,TRBJ2-1,TRBV27,CASSYRKPDNEQFF
13,TRBJ1-1,TRBV7-9,CASSSDRSTEAFF
15,TRBJ2-1,TRBV7-7,CASSLAAGSWNEQFF
14,TRBJ1-1,TRBV28,CASSLWELNTEAFF
14,TRBJ2-7,TRBV14,CASSQGAGSYEQYF
15,TRBJ2-7,TRBV6-2/TRBV6-3,CASSYNQREIYEQYF
15,TRBJ1-1,TRBV4-1,CASSQGIGLNTEAFF
15,TRBJ2-7,TRBV29-1,CGVEEERGRSYEQYF
17,TRBJ1-2,TRBV11-2,CASSPGRTIATNYGYTF
13,TRBJ1-1,TRBV7-6,CASSTGENTEAFF
13,TRBJ2-7,TRBV7-9,CASSAIRDYEQYF
13,TRBJ2-7,TRBV20-1,CSATQGGYYEQYF
17,TRBJ2-7,TRBV6-2/TRBV6-3,CASSYSKLGDQNYEQYF
11,TRBJ1-1,TRBV20-1,CSTRRNTEAFF
14,TRBJ2-1,TRBV29-1,CSVWTETSYNEQFF
13,TRBJ2-7,TRBV7-9,CASSPRLGNEQYF
13,TRBJ1-1,TRBV7-9,CASSLLENNEAFF
13,TRBJ2-7,TRBV6-2/TRBV6-3,CASSRAESYEQYF
17,TRBJ2-7,TRBV20-1,CSARDLLGLAGTYEQYF
16,TRBJ2-5,TRBV30,CAWSVEQGRGEETQYF
13,TRBJ1-1,TRBV7-9,CASSSRQDLEAFF
12,TRBJ2-7,TRBV18,CASGDGPAEQYF
13,TRBJ1-5,TRBV19,CASSIGGNQPQHF
14,TRBJ2-5,TRBV12-2,CASRTHQAYGTQYF
14,TRBJ1-1,TRBV20-1,CSVVLGQGPTEAFF
13,TRBJ2-5,TRBV24-1,CATSARTGETQYF
13,TRBJ1-1,TRBV11-3,CASSPHMNTEAFF
16,TRBJ1-5,TRBV20-1,CSARDQAGLFNQPQHF